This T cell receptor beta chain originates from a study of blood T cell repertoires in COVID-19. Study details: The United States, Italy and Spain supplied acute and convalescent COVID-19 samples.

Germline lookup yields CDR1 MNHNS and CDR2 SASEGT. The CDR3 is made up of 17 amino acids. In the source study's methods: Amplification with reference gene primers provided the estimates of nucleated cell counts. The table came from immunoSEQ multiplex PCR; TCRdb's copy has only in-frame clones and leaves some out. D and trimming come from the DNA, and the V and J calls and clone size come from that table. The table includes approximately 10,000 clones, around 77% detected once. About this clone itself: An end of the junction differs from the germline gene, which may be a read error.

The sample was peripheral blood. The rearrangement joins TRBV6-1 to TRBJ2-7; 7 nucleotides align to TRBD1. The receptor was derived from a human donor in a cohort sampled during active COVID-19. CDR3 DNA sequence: TGTGCCAGCAGCGAAGCGCAGGGGGACACCGTTTTGTGGGAGCAGTACTTC. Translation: CASSEAQGDTVLWEQYF.